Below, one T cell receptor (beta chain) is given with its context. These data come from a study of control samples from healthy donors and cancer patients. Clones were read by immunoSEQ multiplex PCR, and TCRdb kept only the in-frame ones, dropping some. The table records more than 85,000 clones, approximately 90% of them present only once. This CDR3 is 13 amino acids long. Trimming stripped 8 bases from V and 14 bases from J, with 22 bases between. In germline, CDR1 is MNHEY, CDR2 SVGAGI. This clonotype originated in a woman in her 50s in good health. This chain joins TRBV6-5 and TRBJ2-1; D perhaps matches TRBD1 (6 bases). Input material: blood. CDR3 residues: CASLLTGATTEFF. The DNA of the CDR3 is TGTGCCAGCCTCCTGACAGGTGCGACAACTGAGTTCTTC.